The subject of this entry is one T cell receptor beta chain. In the study's own analysis: Estimated nucleated cell counts came from reference gene primer amplification. Measured with immunoSEQ multiplex PCR; TCRdb has only the in-frame clones, and not every one. The V and J calls and clone size were taken over from that table, and D and trimming were inferred from the DNA. In the table there are roughly 26,000 clones, approximately 90% of which are singletons. The record originates from a study of blood T cell repertoires in COVID-19. Germline-derived CDR1 and CDR2 are SNHLY and FYNNEI. This CDR3 region has 17 residues. V lost 4 bases and J lost 4; bases outside the gene matches: 13.

Specimen: peripheral blood. This sequence originates from a human donor in a cohort sampled during active COVID-19. This sequence joins TRBV2 and TRBJ1-2; 9 nucleotides line up with TRBD1. The DNA of the CDR3 is TGTGCCAGCAGTGTGTCAAAAGGACAGGGGAAATTCTATGGCTACACCTTC. Translated: CASSVSKGQGKFYGYTF.